These T cell receptor beta chains were read from a single sample in a study of tumor-infiltrating lymphocytes in primary liver carcinoma. TCRdb recomputed calls from the multiplex PCR reads with MiXCR, one row per CDR3 protein. Of 90,000 to 140,000 distinct CDR3 sequences detected, around 80% appear once; the ten largest clones hold roughly a fifth. The sequenced sample was liver tumor tissue from sampling region 3. All receptors derive from a man aged 40-55 years with primary liver carcinoma and hepatitis B virus infection. Both conserved end residues are part of each CDR3. The D gene is left open where the match is weak. The size of a clone is reported for some rows only, either as once, few or many, or as a class for expanded clones.

d_gene	v_gene	abundance	j_gene	CDR3nt	CDR3aa
TRBD2	TRBV29-1	.	TRBJ2-2	TGCAGCGTTGTCACAGCGGGAGCGTACACCGGGGGGCTGTTTTTT	CSVVTAGAYTGGLFF
.	TRBV14	.	TRBJ2-1	TGTGCTAGCAGTGCCGTAGCGGAATGGATAAACAATGAGCAGTTCTTC	CASSAVAEWINNEQFF
.	TRBV29-1	.	TRBJ2-7	TGCAGCGCCATGTCATCTGGGACCGGTACTCCCTACGAACAGTACTTC	CSAMSSGTGTPYEQYF
TRBD2	TRBV6-2/TRBV6-3	.	TRBJ2-5	TGTGCCAGCAGCCCCCCGCTAGCGGGCGGAGAGTCCCAGTACTTC	CASSPPLAGGESQYF
TRBD2	TRBV14	.	TRBJ2-1	TGTGTCAGCAGCCAAGGGTCGTCTAGCGGGAGATCTAGGAATGAGCAGTTCTTC	CVSSQGSSSGRSRNEQFF
TRBD2	TRBV6-4	once	TRBJ2-1	TGTGCCAGCAGTGACTCTAGCGGGAGTTACAATGAGCAGCACTTC	CASSDSSGSYNEQHF
TRBD2	TRBV6-2/TRBV6-3	once	TRBJ2-7	TGTGCCAACTGTAACGGGAGGGAAGGAGATCTCTCCTACGAGCAGTACTTC	CANCNGREGDLSYEQYF
.	TRBV6-1	few	TRBJ2-2	TGTGCCAGCAGCATCGGGGTTGGGGCCCCCGGGGAGCTGTTTTTT	CASSIGVGAPGELFF
TRBD1	TRBV24-1	once	TRBJ1-5	TGTGCCACTCGGGACAGGGTCACATATAGCAATCAGCCCCGGCATTTT	CATRDRVTYSNQPRHF
.	TRBV6-2/TRBV6-3	.	TRBJ2-1	TGTGTCAGCAGTTACTCGGGAAGGGAAATCAACAATGAGCAGTTCTTC	CVSSYSGREINNEQFF
.	TRBV24-1	many	TRBJ2-7	TGTGCCACCAGTGTTGAGACAGTTTCCTACGAGCAGTACTTC	CATSVETVSYEQYF
.	TRBV29-1	few	TRBJ2-2	TGTAACGTTGGACTCACCGGGGAGCTGTTTTTT	CNVGLTGELFF
TRBD2	TRBV5-6	.	TRBJ2-2	TGTGCCAGCAGCTTGAGACTAGCGGGCACCGGGGAGCTGCTTTTT	CASSLRLAGTGELLF
TRBD2	TRBV4-2	.	TRBJ2-1	TGTGCCAGCAACCAAGCGGCTAGCGGGCTCAGCTCCTACAATGAGCAGTTCTTC	CASNQAASGLSSYNEQFF
.	TRBV28	.	TRBJ1-3	TGTGCCAGTAGATTGGGGAAGTCTGAAAACACCATATATTTT	CASRLGKSENTIYF
.	TRBV29-1	.	TRBJ2-2	TGTAGCGTTATCCCGACAGACATCGGGGAGCTGTTTTTT	CSVIPTDIGELFF
.	TRBV12-3/TRBV12-4	.	TRBJ2-4	TGTGCCCGCAATTTAGACGGTATGGGGGCCAAAAACATTCAGTACTTC	CARNLDGMGAKNIQYF
.	TRBV12-3/TRBV12-4	.	TRBJ1-1	TGTGCCAACAGTTTAGGACAGCTGTTGAAGACTGAAGCTTTCTTT	CANSLGQLLKTEAFF
.	TRBV12-3/TRBV12-4	.	TRBJ1-4	TGTGCCAGCAGAAGGGGTACAACTGATGAAAAACTGTTTTTT	CASRRGTTDEKLFF
.	TRBV7-9	.	TRBJ2-2	TGTGCCAGCAGACCTGGACAGACGGGGACCGGGGAGCTGTTTTTT	CASRPGQTGTGELFF
.	TRBV29-1	once	TRBJ2-1	TGCAGCGCCCAAAAGACCAGAGGCGGCGATGAGCAATTCTTC	CSAQKTRGGDEQFF
TRBD1	TRBV19	few	TRBJ2-1	TGTGCCAGTAAACCGGGACAGGGGGCATATGAGCAGTTCTTC	CASKPGQGAYEQFF
.	TRBV6-5	.	TRBJ1-6	TGTGCCAGCAGTTTATCGAGCAGCGCCGGGGGAAATTCACCCCTCCACTTT	CASSLSSSAGGNSPLHF